These 6 T cell receptor beta chains originate from one sample sequenced in a study of radiation and T cells in renal cell carcinoma (dated by TCRdb to the early 2020s). Library generation was performed with the immunoSEQ multiplex PCR assay. TCRdb stores this immuneACCESS table with in-frame sequences only. Part of the clones is absent; in the studies checked, under half of the shortfall reflects unresolved V genes, and no reason is known for the rest. Here the sample has 100,000 to 150,000 clones; roughly four fifths occur a single time. Around 2.8% of the sample is taken by the ten largest. Per the publication, the time point label means: baseline pretreatment blood. The sample's treatment or condition label, in plain terms: 15 Gy SBRT to primary tumor, nephrectomy 4 weeks later. The source material was blood, sampled from a patient whose treatment included radiotherapy and nephrectomy. The receptors here all came from a woman aged 55-69 years with renal cell carcinoma.

The gene calls are TRBV10-3 and TRBJ1-1, with D perhaps TRBD1 (6 bases). CDR1 is ENHRY, CDR2 SYGVKD, per germline. V lost 6 bases to trimming and J lost 1 base, with 12 bases between them. CDR3 size: 14 residues. The CDR3, as DNA: TGTGCCATCAGCGACAGGAACCCGAACACTGAAGCTTTCTTT. Residues: CAISDRNPNTEAFF.

This clone was counted a single time. The genes are TRBV30 and TRBJ2-5, with D possibly called TRBD1 or TRBD2 (5 bases each). Looked up from germline, CDR1 is GTSNPN and CDR2 is SVGIG (reference sequence). V was clipped by 0 bases and J by 4 bases, with 12 bases between them. The CDR3 spans 14 residues. Here the CDR3 reads CAWSVLRGGETQYF. The CDR3 coding sequence is TGTGCCTGGAGTGTACTGAGGGGTGGAGAGACCCAGTACTTC. Supplemented by reference TRBV30 and TRBJ2-5, the full variable domain reads SQTIHQWPATLVQPVGSPLSLECTVEGTSNPNLYWYRQAAGRGLQLLFYSVGIGQISSEVPQNLSASRPQDRQFILSSKKLLLSDSGFYLCAWSVLRGGETQYFGPGTRLLVL.

J is TRBJ2-3 and V is TRBV5-5, with TRBD2 matching 8 bases. The junction had 8 bases not matched to a gene; V was cut back by 0 bases and J by 5 bases. Germline V gene lookup returns CDR1 SGHKS and CDR2 YYEKEE (reference sequence). The CDR3 spans 16 residues. The CDR3 DNA is TGTGCCAGCAGCTTGGTCCCGGGACTAGACATAGATACGCAGTATTTT. Translation gives CASSLVPGLDIDTQYF.

This chain joins TRBV4-1 and TRBJ1-2; D is perhaps TRBD1 (5 bases). Germline V CDR1 and CDR2: MGHRA, YSYEKL. Trimming removed 4 bases at V and 0 bases at J, with 18 bases between. This CDR3 comprises 17 residues. The CDR3 region is CASSPGGTIIPNYGYTF. The CDR3 nucleotides are TGCGCCAGCAGCCCGGGGGGGACGATAATACCTAACTATGGCTACACCTTC.

The chain recombines TRBV4-3 with TRBJ2-1; weak D call: TRBD2 (6 bases). V dropped 0 bases and J dropped 10 bases, with 19 bases sitting between them. This CDR3 region has 16 residues. CDR1 and CDR2 from the germline V gene are LGHNA and YSLEER. The DNA of the CDR3 is TGCGCCAGCAGCCAAGATCGGAGGGTGCCCTTAGGAGAGCAGTTCTTC. This encodes CASSQDRRVPLGEQFF.

About this clone: One end of the junction does not line up with germline, which may come from a read error. The chain combines TRBV6-4 with TRBJ2-7; 9 bases align to TRBD1. Germline CDR1 is MRHNA and CDR2 is SNTAGT. This CDR3 region has 14 residues. In DNA, the CDR3 is TGTGCCAGCAGTGCCGGACAGGGGCGGTACGCGCAGTACTTC. It codes for CASSAGQGRYAQYF.